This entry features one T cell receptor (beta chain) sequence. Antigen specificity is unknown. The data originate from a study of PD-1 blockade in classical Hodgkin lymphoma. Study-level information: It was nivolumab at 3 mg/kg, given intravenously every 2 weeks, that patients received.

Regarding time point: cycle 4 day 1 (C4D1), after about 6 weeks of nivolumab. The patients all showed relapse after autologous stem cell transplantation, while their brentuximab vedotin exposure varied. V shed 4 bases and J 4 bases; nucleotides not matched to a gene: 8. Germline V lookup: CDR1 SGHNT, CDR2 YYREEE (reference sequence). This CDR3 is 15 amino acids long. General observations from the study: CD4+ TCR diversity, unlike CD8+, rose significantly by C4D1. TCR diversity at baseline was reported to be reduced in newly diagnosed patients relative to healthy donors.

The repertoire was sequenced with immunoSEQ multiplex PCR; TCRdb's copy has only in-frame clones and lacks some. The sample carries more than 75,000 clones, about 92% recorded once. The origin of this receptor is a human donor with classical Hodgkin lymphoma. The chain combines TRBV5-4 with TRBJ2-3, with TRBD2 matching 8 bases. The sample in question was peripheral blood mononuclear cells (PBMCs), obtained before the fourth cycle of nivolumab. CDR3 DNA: TGTGCCAGCAGCCTAATGGGGACTAGTCCAGATACGCAGTATTTT. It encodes CASSLMGTSPDTQYF.